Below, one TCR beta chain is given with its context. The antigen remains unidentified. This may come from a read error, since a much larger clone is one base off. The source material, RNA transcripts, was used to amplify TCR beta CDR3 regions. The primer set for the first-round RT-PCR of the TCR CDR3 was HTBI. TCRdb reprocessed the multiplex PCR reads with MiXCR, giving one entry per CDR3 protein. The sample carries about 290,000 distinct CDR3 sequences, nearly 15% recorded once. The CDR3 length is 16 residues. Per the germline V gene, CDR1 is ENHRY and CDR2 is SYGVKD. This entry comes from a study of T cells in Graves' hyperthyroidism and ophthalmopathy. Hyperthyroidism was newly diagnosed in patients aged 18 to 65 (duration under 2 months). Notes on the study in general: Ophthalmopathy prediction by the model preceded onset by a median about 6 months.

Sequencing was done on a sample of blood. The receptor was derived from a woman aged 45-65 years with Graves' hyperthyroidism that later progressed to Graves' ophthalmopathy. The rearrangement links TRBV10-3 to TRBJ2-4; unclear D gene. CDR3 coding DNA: TGTGTCATCAGTGAGTCGATGGCACTAGCCAAAAACATTCAGTACTTC. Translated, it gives CVISESMALAKNIQYF.